Here is one T cell receptor beta chain with its context. No infections or other immune events were documented during collection. CDR3 size: 16 residues. CDR1 and CDR2 (germline): KGHSH, LQKENI. V shed 0 bases, J shed 8 bases, and the junction held 3 bases outside the gene matches. TCRdb's copy holds only in-frame clones and misses some; the assay was immunoSEQ multiplex PCR. This table holds 81,000 or so clones, roughly 84% found once. This specimen belongs to a study of identifying expanded T cells in peripheral blood. The V gene is TRBV18, the J gene TRBJ2-1; 14 bases line up with TRBD2. This TCR was recovered from a person aged 18-70 years in good health. The sequencing input was blood. In DNA form, the CDR3 reads TGTGCCAGCTCACCACCGGGACTAGCGGGAGAAGATGAGCAGTTCTTC. This codes for CASSPPGLAGEDEQFF.